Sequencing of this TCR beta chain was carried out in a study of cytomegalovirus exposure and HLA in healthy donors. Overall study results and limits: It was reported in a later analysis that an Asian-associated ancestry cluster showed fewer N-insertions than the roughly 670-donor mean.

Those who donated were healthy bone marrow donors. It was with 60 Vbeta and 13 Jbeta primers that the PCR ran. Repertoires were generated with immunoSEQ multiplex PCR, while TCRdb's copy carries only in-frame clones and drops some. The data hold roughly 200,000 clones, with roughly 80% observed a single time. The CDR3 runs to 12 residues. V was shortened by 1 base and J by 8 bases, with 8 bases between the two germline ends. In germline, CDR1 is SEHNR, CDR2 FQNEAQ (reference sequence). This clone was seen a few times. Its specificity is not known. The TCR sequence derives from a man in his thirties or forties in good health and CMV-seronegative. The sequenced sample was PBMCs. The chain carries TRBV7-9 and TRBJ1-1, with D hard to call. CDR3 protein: CASSLVEGEAFF. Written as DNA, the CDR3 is TGTGCCAGCAGCTTAGTCGAGGGAGAAGCTTTCTTT.